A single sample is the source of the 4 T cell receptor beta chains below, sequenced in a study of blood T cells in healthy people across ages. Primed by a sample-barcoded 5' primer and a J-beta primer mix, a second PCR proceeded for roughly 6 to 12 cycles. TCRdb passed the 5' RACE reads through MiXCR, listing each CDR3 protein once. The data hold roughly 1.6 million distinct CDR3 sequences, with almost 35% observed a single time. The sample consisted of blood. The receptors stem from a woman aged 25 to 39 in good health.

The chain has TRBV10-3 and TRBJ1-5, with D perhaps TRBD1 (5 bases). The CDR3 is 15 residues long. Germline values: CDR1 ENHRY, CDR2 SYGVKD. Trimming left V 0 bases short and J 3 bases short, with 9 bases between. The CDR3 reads CAISESRGANQPQHF. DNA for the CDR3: TGTGCCATCAGTGAGTCGCGAGGGGCCAATCAGCCCCAGCATTTT.

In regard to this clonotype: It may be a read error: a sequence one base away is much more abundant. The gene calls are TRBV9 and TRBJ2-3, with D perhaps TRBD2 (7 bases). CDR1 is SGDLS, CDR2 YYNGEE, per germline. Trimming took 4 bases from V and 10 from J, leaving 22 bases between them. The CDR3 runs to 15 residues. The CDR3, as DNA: TGTGCCAGCAGCCAGACGGCGGGGGCATCCGGTGCGCAGTATTTT. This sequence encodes CASSQTAGASGAQYF.

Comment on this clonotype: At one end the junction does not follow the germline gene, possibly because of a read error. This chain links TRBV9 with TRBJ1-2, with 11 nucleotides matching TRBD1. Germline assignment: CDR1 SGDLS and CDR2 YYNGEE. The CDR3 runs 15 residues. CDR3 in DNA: TGTGTCAGCAGCGTCCCGGGACAGGGGGTGAATGGCTACACCTTC. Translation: CVSSVPGQGVNGYTF.

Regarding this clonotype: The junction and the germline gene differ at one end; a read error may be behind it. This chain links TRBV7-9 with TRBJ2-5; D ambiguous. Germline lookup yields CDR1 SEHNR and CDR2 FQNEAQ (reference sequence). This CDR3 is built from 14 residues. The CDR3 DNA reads TGTACCAGCAGCTTAGTCGACGGCCAAGAGACCCAGTACTTC. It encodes CTSSLVDGQETQYF.